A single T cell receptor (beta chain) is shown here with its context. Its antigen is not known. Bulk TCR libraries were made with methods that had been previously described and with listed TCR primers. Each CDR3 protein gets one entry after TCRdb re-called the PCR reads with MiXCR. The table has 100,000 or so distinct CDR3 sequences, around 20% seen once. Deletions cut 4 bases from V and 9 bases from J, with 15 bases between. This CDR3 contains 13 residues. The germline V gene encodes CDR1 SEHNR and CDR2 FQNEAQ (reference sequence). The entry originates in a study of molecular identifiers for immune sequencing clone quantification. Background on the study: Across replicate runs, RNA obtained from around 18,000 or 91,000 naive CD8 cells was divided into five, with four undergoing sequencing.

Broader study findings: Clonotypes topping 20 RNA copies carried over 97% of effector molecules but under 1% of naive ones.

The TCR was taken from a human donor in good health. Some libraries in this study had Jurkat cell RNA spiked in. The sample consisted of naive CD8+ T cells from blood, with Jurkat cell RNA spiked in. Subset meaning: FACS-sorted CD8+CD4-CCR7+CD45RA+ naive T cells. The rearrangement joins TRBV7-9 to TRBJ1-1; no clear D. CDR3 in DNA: TGTGCCAGCAGCTCCCCGCTTTATCCCCAAGCTTTCTTT. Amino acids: CASSSPLYPQAFF. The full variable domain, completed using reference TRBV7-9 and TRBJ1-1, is DTGVSQNPRHKITKRGQNVTFRCDPISEHNRLYWYRQTLGQGPEFLTYFQNEAQLEKSRLLSDRFSAERPKGSFSTLEIQRTEQGDSAMYLCASSSPLYPQAFFGQGTRLTVV.